This T cell receptor beta chain came from a study of blood T cell repertoires in COVID-19. Turning to the study itself: Samples representing acute and convalescent COVID-19 were sourced from the United States, Italy and Spain. The cDNA or gDNA used as material had been derived from T cells, B-cell-depleted T cells, or PBMCs.

Original analysis: The authors estimated nucleated cell counts from reference gene primer amplification. Only in-frame clones appear in the TCRdb table, and some are missing; sequencing was by immunoSEQ multiplex PCR. The DNA was the basis for D and trimming; V, J and clone size are from that table. The repertoire holds over 65,000 clones, with under 80% as singletons. Germline V gene data show CDR1 as LNHDA and CDR2 as SQIVND (reference sequence). This CDR3 has 15 residues. The V segment lost 3 bases and the J segment 9 bases; nucleotides outside the gene matches: 7. Seattle cases were enrolled at active infection and followed longitudinally.

The sample taken for sequencing was peripheral blood. This clonotype originated in a man between 60 and 70 years old with COVID-19, enrolled during active disease. The rearrangement uses TRBV19 and TRBJ2-1; TRBD2 aligns across 11 bases. Written as DNA, the CDR3 is TGTGCCAGTAGTATTAGTCTAGCGGGAGGTGGTGAGCAGTTCTTC. Translation: CASSISLAGGGEQFF.